The clone carrying this T cell receptor (beta chain) was observed a handful of times. The antigen remains undetermined. The data originate from a study of T-cell reconstitution after alpha-beta-depleted transplantation in children. The study, taken as a whole, reports: T cells produced anew were the main source of T-cell counts and diversity one year after transplant. Reported findings indicate that, about two months after transplant, alpha-beta T cells came from several hundred expanded clones, which were derived from non-depleted graft cells. There were some patients whose high TCRbeta diversity at day 60 came from surviving recipient T cells and thymic progenitors.

A library of TCRbeta sequences, prepared with unique molecular identifiers, was generated. One entry per CDR3 protein results from TCRdb running MiXCR on the PCR reads. The sample includes about 240,000 distinct CDR3 sequences, roughly a quarter of them seen just once. V lost 2 bases and J lost 0, with 8 bases in between. Germline V CDR1 and CDR2: LGHDT, YNNKEL (reference sequence). The CDR3 has 15 residues. The sequences come from PBMCs, collected before TCRalphabeta/CD19-depleted stem cell transplant. This receptor was obtained from a girl aged 2-10 years with Fanconi anemia, due to receive a stem cell transplant. The rearrangement links TRBV3-1 to TRBJ2-1; D might be TRBD1 (5 bases). CDR3 loop: CASSQQGNSYNEQFF. The CDR3 nucleotides read TGTGCCAGCAGCCAACAGGGCAACTCCTACAATGAGCAGTTCTTC.